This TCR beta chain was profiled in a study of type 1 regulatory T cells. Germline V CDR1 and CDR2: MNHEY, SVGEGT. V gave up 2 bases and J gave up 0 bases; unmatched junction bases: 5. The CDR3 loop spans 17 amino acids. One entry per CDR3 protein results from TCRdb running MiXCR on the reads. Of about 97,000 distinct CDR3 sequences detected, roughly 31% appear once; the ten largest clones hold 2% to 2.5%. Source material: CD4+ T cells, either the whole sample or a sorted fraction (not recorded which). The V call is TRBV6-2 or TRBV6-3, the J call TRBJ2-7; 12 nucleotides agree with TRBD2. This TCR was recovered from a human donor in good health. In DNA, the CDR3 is TGTGCCAGCAGTTACCCTCTGACTAGCGGGAGCTCCTACGAGCAGTACTTC. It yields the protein CASSYPLTSGSSYEQYF.